These 26 T cell receptor beta chains were all obtained from the same sample, sequenced in a study of human T cells and chemical hapten exposure. TCRdb itself ran the RACE reads through MiXCR, one entry per CDR3 protein. The sample consists of 150,000 to 200,000 distinct CDR3 sequences, roughly 15% of them appearing once. The sample's time point: patch test 1, 2 weeks after DPC sensitization. The sample's treatment: therapeutic diphenylcyclopropenone sensitization with weekly scalp DPC. This specimen was whole blood, taken in connection with sensitization to the hapten diphenylcyclopropenone (DPC). Source of these receptors: a woman aged 25 to 39 with alopecia areata. Some clones in this sample may be carry-over from other donors' samples.

This clonotype was picked up a small number of times. DNA of the CDR3: TGTGCCAGCAGTTTAAGACAGGGGGGGGCAAATCAGCCCCAGCATTTT. Residues: CASSLRQGGANQPQHF. The chain joins TRBV12-3 or TRBV12-4 to TRBJ1-5; 9 bases are a match to TRBD1. The CDR3 length is 16 residues. The trim removed 2 bases at V and 4 bases at J, leaving 6 bases unmatched.

The chain is built from TRBV5-1 and TRBJ1-1; 9 bases match TRBD1. The CDR3 consists of 17 residues. Germline CDR1 reads SGHRS; CDR2 reads YFSETQ. The trim removed 4 bases at V and 2 bases at J, leaving 12 bases unmatched. The CDR3, as DNA: TGCGCCAGCAGCCCGGACAGGGGCCCGGGACTAAACACTGAAGCTTTCTTT. Protein: CASSPDRGPGLNTEAFF.

This clonotype was seen more than once but under ten times. The V call is TRBV6-5, the J call TRBJ1-5; 9 bases fit TRBD1. Germline-derived CDR1 and CDR2 are MNHEY and SVGAGI. After removal of 6 bases from V and 2 bases from J, the junction contained 5 bases not matched to a gene. The CDR3 has 15 residues. The DNA for the CDR3 is TGTGCCAGCAGGCATGGGACAGGGCGCAATCAGCCCCAGCATTTT. This sequence encodes CASRHGTGRNQPQHF.

The chain joins TRBV6-6 to TRBJ2-3; D possibly corresponds to TRBD1 (6 bases). The V end was cut by 4 bases, the J end by 4 bases, with 12 bases between. Germline assignment: CDR1 MNHNY and CDR2 SVGAGI (reference sequence). This CDR3 comprises 14 residues. The CDR3 bases are TGTGCCAGCAGTTTCAGGGGTGGCGCAGATACGCAGTATTTT. Translated: CASSFRGGADTQYF.

The chain recombines TRBV2 with TRBJ1-6; D is uncertain. The CDR3 has 13 residues. From germline, CDR1 is SNHLY and CDR2 FYNNEI. V dropped 4 bases and J dropped 4 bases, with 5 bases sitting between them. In DNA form, the CDR3 reads TGTGCCAGCAGTGCACCATATAATTCACCCCTCCACTTT. Encoded protein: CASSAPYNSPLHF.

V is TRBV28 and J is TRBJ2-3, with TRBD2 as a possible D gene (5 bases). Germline V gives CDR1 MDHEN, CDR2 SYDVKM. The CDR3 length is 14 residues. V was trimmed by 8 bases and J by 4 bases, leaving 16 bases between them. CDR3 loop: CASHFSSSSDTQYF. For the CDR3, the DNA is TGTGCCAGCCATTTCTCCTCTAGCTCAGATACGCAGTATTTT.

The chain carries TRBV29-1 and TRBJ2-5; tentative D call: TRBD2 (6 bases). This CDR3 has 16 amino acids. In germline, CDR1 is SQVTM, CDR2 ANQGSEA. V was trimmed by 0 bases and J by 4 bases, leaving 18 bases between them. The DNA for the CDR3 is TGCAGCGTTGAAGAGCCCGGTGCGGGGCGGGGAGAGACCCAGTACTTC. Translated, it gives CSVEEPGAGRGETQYF.

This clonotype was observed many times. The chain recombines TRBV7-2 with TRBJ2-4; TRBD2 is a possible D gene (5 bases). V gave up 1 base and J gave up 8 bases, with 9 bases separating them. In germline, CDR1 is SGHTA, CDR2 FQGNSA. The CDR3 runs to 13 residues. For the CDR3, the DNA is TGTGCCAGCAGCTTAGGATGGCGGGACATTCAGTACTTC. This encodes CASSLGWRDIQYF.

This clonotype was detected a few times. This chain links TRBV20-1 with TRBJ1-1, with D unresolved. This CDR3 spans 13 amino acids. CDR1 and CDR2 (germline): DFQATT, SNEGSKA (reference sequence). V was trimmed by 3 bases and J by 1 base, leaving 9 bases between them. CDR3 sequence reads: CSASLAQNTEAFF. Here the CDR3 DNA reads TGCAGTGCTAGTTTGGCCCAGAACACTGAAGCTTTCTTT.

The V and J genes are TRBV28 and TRBJ2-7; 7 nucleotides line up with TRBD1. Germline CDR1 MDHEN, CDR2 SYDVKM. Losses at the gene ends were 5 bases for V and 4 bases for J; bases not matched to a gene: 8. The CDR3 runs to 14 residues. The CDR3 DNA reads as TGTGCCAGCAGTCGCGACAGGGACCTTTACGAGCAGTACTTC. Protein: CASSRDRDLYEQYF.

The chain joins TRBV6-1 to TRBJ1-4; D gene unclear. The CDR3 contains 18 residues. Germline values: CDR1 MNHNS, CDR2 SASEGT. With 6 bases removed from V and 5 bases from J, the gap between germline ends came to 25 bases. The CDR3 nucleotides are TGTGCCAGCAGGGATACAGAAGCCGTAAGGATCCTGAATGAAAAACTGTTTTTT. The encoded protein is CASRDTEAVRILNEKLFF.

Ten or more counts support this clonotype. The J gene is TRBJ2-1, the V gene TRBV11-2, with D maybe TRBD2 (5 bases). The ends were cut back, 4 bases at V and 2 bases at J, with 12 bases in the middle. This CDR3 is built from 15 residues. Germline V lookup: CDR1 SGHAT, CDR2 FQNNGV. This CDR3 reads CASSSGIRAYNEQFF. CDR3 coding DNA: TGTGCCAGCAGCTCCGGGATTCGGGCCTACAATGAGCAGTTCTTC.

The chain employs TRBV12-3 or TRBV12-4 and TRBJ1-4; tentatively, D is TRBD1 (5 bases). The CDR3 has 15 amino acids. The V end was cut by 5 bases, the J end by 4 bases, with 14 bases between. The DNA for the CDR3 is TGTGCCAGCAGTCGCGGACGGGGCTTTAATGAAAAACTGTTTTTT. The encoded protein is CASSRGRGFNEKLFF.

The table lists this clonotype with a few counts. This chain joins TRBV4-1 and TRBJ2-3; 13 bases are shared with TRBD2. In germline, CDR1 is MGHRA, CDR2 YSYEKL. This CDR3 region has 17 residues. Trimming removed 0 bases from V and 3 bases from J; junction bases left unmatched: 3. CDR3 sequence reads: CASSQDGLAGVTDTQYF. DNA for the CDR3: TGCGCCAGCAGCCAAGATGGACTAGCGGGAGTAACAGATACGCAGTATTTT.

This clonotype was seen ten or more times. Here the CDR3 reads CSARRDPRDTEAFF. The CDR3 DNA is TGCAGTGCTAGACGGGACCCGCGGGACACTGAAGCTTTCTTT. The chain couples TRBV20-1 to TRBJ1-1; D is perhaps TRBD1 (5 bases). This CDR3 contains 14 residues. The germline V gene has CDR1 DFQATT and CDR2 SNEGSKA (reference sequence). The V gene lost 2 bases and the J gene lost 3 bases, with 13 bases spanning the gap.

Only a few counts were recorded for this clonotype. The gene calls are TRBV6-1 and TRBJ2-7; no reliable D call. This CDR3 is 12 amino acids long. Germline V gene data show CDR1 as MNHNS and CDR2 as SASEGT. Deletions cut 1 base from V and 2 bases from J, with 3 bases between. CDR3 loop: CASSEGPYEQYF. The CDR3 region has the DNA TGTGCCAGCAGTGAAGGCCCCTACGAGCAGTACTTC.

The chain employs TRBV20-1 and TRBJ1-1; tentative D call: TRBD1 (6 bases). Trimming left V 6 bases short and J 4 bases short, with 15 bases between. Germline V gene data show CDR1 as DFQATT and CDR2 as SNEGSKA (reference sequence). This CDR3 spans 13 amino acids. CDR3 in amino acids: CSAGGQGSTEAFF. CDR3 DNA sequence: TGCAGTGCAGGGGGGCAGGGGTCCACTGAAGCTTTCTTT.

This clonotype was detected many times. The DNA for the CDR3 is TGTGCCACGGGGAATGGCGCCGCACCCTCCTACGAGCAGTACTTC. Translation gives CATGNGAAPSYEQYF. The rearrangement joins TRBV28 to TRBJ2-7; tentative D call: TRBD2 (5 bases). The CDR3 runs to 15 residues. Germline loops: CDR1 MDHEN, CDR2 SYDVKM. The V end was cut by 10 bases, the J end by 0 bases, with 19 bases between. The entire variable domain, with the rest obtained from reference TRBV28 and TRBJ2-7, is as follows: DVKVTQSSRYLVKRTGEKVFLECVQDMDHENMFWYRQDPGLGLRLIYFSYDVKMKEKGDIPEGYSVSREKKERFSLILESASTNQTSMYLCATGNGAAPSYEQYFGPGTRLTVT.

The chain uses TRBV5-1 and TRBJ2-3; 10 nucleotides line up with TRBD2. The CDR3 sequence is 17 residues long. V was clipped by 4 bases and J by 1 base; unmatched bases: 9. The V gene's germline CDR1 is SGHRS and CDR2 YFSETQ. The CDR3 protein is CASSPEVGTSGTDTQYF. In DNA form, the CDR3 reads TGCGCCAGCAGCCCTGAGGTTGGGACTAGCGGCACAGATACGCAGTATTTT.

This clonotype was counted a few times. The chain uses TRBV7-6 and TRBJ2-7; 9 nucleotides agree with TRBD1. CDR1 is SGHVS and CDR2 is FNYEAQ in the germline V gene. The CDR3 extends over 16 amino acids. With 1 base clipped from V and 4 bases from J, the junction kept 8 bases outside the gene matches. Here the CDR3 DNA reads TGTGCCAGCAGCTTAGGCGTGGGACAGGGTACATACGAGCAGTACTTC. Amino acid sequence: CASSLGVGQGTYEQYF.

This clonotype was observed a few times. V and J are TRBV27 and TRBJ1-5; D is unresolved. This CDR3 comprises 13 residues. CDR1 MNHEY and CDR2 SMNVEV come from the germline V gene (reference sequence). The germline V and J ends were trimmed by 3 bases and 7 bases, with 10 bases remaining between them. The CDR3 loop reads CASSLWGGQPQHF. The CDR3, as DNA: TGTGCCAGCAGTTTGTGGGGTGGGCAGCCCCAGCATTTT.

This clonotype was seen ten or more times. V gene TRBV28 combines with J gene TRBJ1-6; the match to TRBD1 covers 7 bases. The CDR3 runs to 14 residues. CDR1 MDHEN and CDR2 SYDVKM come from the germline V gene. V gave up 4 bases and J gave up 6 bases; unmatched junction bases: 3. The CDR3 coding sequence is TGTGCCAGCAGTTGGACAGGACCTAATTCACCCCTCCACTTT. Its translation is CASSWTGPNSPLHF.

The chain links TRBV19 to TRBJ2-5; D not resolved. Germline-derived CDR1 and CDR2 are LNHDA and SQIVND (reference sequence). With 0 bases removed from V and 7 bases from J, the gap between germline ends came to 9 bases. This CDR3 has 13 residues. The CDR3: CASSIDPRGTQYF. Here the CDR3 DNA reads TGTGCCAGTAGTATAGATCCCCGAGGGACCCAGTACTTC. Supplemented by reference TRBV19 and TRBJ2-5, the full variable domain reads DGGITQSPKYLFRKEGQNVTLSCEQNLNHDAMYWYRQDPGQGLRLIYYSQIVNDFQKGDIAEGYSVSREKKESFPLTVTSAQKNPTAFYLCASSIDPRGTQYFGPGTRLLVL.

This clonotype was counted between two and nine times. This chain links TRBV27 with TRBJ2-7, with TRBD2 as a possible D gene (6 bases). Germline CDR1 MNHEY, CDR2 SMNVEV (reference sequence). V dropped 5 bases and J dropped 0 bases, with 17 bases sitting between them. The CDR3 totals 16 residues. CDR3 in amino acids: CASSRGTGSSSYEQYF. The CDR3 nucleotides read TGTGCCAGCAGTAGAGGAACCGGGAGTAGCTCCTACGAGCAGTACTTC.

This clonotype was seen a few times. The chain carries TRBV20-1 and TRBJ2-1; D is perhaps TRBD1 (6 bases). The CDR3 runs 15 residues. V was pared by 3 bases and J by 4 bases, with 16 bases between. CDR1 is DFQATT and CDR2 is SNEGSKA in the germline V gene (reference sequence). CDR3 protein: CSASGGPQGYNEQFF. CDR3 coding DNA: TGCAGTGCTAGTGGGGGCCCTCAGGGGTACAATGAGCAGTTCTTC.

In this sample, this clonotype turned up a few times. The genes are TRBV3-1 and TRBJ2-2; TRBD2 agrees at 9 bases. After removal of 0 bases from V and 9 bases from J, the junction contained 11 bases not matched to a gene. The CDR3 loop spans 17 amino acids. Germline loops: CDR1 LGHDT, CDR2 YNNKEL (reference sequence). The CDR3 DNA reads TGTGCCAGCAGCCAAGATTTCGGGACTAGCCTTCTCCGGGAGCTGTTTTTT. This gives the protein CASSQDFGTSLLRELFF. Combining the CDR3 with reference TRBV3-1 and TRBJ2-2 gives the whole variable domain DTAVSQTPKYLVTQMGNDKSIKCEQNLGHDTMYWYKQDSKKFLKIMFSYNNKELIINETVPNRFSPKSPDKAHLNLHINSLELGDSAVYFCASSQDFGTSLLRELFFGEGSRLTVL.